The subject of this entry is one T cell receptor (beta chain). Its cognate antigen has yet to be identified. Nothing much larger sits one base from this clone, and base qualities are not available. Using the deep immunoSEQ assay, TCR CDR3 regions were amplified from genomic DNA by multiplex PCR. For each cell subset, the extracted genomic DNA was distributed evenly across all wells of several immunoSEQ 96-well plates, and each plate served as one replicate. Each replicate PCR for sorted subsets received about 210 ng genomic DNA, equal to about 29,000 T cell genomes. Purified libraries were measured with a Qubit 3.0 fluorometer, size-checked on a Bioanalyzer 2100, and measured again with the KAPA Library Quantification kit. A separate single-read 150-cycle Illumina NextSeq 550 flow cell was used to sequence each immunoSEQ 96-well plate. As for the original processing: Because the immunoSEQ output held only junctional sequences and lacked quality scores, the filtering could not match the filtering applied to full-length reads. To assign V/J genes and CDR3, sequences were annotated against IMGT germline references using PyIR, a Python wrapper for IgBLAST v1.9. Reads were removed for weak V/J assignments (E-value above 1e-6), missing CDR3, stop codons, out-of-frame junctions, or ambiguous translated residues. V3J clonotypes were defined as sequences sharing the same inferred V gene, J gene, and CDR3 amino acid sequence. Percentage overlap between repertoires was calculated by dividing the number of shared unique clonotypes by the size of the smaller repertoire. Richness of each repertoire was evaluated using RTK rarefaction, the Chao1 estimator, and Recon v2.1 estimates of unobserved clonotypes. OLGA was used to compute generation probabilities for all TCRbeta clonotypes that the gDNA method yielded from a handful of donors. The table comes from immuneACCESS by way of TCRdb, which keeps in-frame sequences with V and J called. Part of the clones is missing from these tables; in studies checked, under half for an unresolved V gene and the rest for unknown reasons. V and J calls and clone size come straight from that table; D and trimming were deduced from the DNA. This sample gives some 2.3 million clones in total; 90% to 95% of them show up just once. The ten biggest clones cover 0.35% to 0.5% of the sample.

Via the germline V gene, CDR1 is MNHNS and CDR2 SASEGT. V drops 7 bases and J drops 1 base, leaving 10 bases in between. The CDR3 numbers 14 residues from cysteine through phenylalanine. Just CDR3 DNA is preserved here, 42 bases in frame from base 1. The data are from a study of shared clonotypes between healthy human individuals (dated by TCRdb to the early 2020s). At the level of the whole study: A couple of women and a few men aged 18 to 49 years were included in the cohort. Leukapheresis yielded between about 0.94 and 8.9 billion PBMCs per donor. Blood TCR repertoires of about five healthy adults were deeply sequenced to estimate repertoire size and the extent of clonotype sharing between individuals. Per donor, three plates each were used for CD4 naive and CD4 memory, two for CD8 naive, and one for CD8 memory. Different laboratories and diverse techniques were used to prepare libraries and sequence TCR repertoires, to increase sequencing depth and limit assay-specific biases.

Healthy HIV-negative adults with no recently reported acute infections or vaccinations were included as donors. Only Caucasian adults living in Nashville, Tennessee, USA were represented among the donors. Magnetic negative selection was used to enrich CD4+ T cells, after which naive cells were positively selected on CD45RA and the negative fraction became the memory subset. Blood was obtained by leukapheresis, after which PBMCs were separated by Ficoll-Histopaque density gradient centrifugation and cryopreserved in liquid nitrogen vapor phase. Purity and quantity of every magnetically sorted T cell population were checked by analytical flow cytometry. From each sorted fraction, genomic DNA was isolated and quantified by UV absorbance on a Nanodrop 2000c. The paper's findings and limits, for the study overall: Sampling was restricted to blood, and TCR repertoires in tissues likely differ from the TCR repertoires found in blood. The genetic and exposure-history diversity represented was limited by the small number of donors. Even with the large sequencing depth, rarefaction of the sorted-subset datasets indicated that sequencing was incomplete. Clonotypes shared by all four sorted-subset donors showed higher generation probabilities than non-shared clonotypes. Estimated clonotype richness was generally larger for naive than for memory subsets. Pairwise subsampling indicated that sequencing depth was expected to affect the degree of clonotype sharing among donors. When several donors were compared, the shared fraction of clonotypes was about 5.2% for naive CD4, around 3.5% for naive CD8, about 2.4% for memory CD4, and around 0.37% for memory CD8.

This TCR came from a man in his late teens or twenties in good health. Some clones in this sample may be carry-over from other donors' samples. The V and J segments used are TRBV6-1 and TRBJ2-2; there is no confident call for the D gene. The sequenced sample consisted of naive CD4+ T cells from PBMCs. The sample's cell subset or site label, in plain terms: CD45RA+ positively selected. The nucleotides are TGTGCCAGCATTGTATACAAGAACACCGGGGAGCTGTTTTTT. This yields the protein CASIVYKNTGELFF.